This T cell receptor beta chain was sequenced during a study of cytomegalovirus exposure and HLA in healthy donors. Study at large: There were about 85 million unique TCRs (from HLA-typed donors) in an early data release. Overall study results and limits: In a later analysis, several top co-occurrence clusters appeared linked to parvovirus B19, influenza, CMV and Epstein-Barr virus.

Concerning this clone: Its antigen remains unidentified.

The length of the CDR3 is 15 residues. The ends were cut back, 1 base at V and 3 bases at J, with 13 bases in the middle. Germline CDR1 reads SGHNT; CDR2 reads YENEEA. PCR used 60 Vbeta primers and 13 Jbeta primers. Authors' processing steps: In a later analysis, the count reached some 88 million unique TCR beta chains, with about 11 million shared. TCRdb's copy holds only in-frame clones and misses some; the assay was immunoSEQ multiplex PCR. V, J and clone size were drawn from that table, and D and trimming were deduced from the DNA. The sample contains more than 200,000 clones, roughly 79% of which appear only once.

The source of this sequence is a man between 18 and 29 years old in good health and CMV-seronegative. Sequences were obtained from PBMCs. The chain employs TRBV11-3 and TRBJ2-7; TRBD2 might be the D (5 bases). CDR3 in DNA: TGTGCCAGCAGCTTAGGGAGGCAGGATGGCTACGAGCAGTACTTC. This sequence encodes CASSLGRQDGYEQYF.